The following is a T cell receptor beta chain sequence with its context. This entry belongs to a study of Ad26.COV2.S vaccination and SARS-CoV-2 variants. Study as a whole: Enrolled in COV1001, the donor was in the Ad26.COV2.S trial arm, which received the vaccine.

The treatment was: roughly 20 received Ad26.COV2.S at low or high dose, single or two shots; roughly five received placebo; per-sample allocation not given. Specimen acquisition occurred on day 63 following the initial vaccine or placebo injection. Using immunoSEQ multiplex PCR, the repertoire was profiled, and TCRdb retains in-frame clones only, with some absent. The sample gives 350,000 to 500,000 clones, less than 95% of which show up once; less than 4.5% is in the top ten. This clonotype was obtained from a person aged 18 to 65 who received the Ad26.COV2.S COVID-19 vaccine or a placebo. The source was peripheral blood, collected in a trial of Ad26.COV2.S vaccine versus placebo.

The CDR3 DNA reads as TGTGCCAGCAGTTTATGGGTAGGGGACGGCAATCAGCCCCAGCATTTT. This translates into CASSLWVGDGNQPQHF. The V call is TRBV28, the J call TRBJ1-5, with D perhaps matching TRBD1 (5 bases). Trimming removed 0 bases at V and 2 bases at J, with 11 bases between. In germline, CDR1 is MDHEN, CDR2 SYDVKM. CDR3 size: 16 residues.